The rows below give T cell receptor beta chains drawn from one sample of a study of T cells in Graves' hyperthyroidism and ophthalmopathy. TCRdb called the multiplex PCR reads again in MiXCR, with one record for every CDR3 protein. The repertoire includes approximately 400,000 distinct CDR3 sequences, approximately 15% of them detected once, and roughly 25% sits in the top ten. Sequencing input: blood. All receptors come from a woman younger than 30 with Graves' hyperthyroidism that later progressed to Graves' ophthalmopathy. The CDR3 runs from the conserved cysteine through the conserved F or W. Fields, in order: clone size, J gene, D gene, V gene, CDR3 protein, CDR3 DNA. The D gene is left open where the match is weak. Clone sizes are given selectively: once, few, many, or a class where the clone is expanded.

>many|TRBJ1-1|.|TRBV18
CASSPGLLDTEAFF
TGTGCCAGCTCTCCCGGTCTTCTCGACACTGAAGCTTTCTTT
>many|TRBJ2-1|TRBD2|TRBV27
CASSSALAGKNEQFF
TGTGCCAGCAGTTCCGCACTAGCGGGAAAGAATGAGCAGTTCTTC
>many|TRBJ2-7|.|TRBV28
CASSLPGTKIYEQYF
TGTGCCAGCAGTTTGCCCGGGACAAAGATCTACGAGCAGTACTTC
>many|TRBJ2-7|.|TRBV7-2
CASSLTWAYEQYF
TGTGCCAGCAGCTTAACCTGGGCCTACGAGCAGTACTTC
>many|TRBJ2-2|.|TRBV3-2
CASSQSGNKTGELFF
TGTGCCAGCAGCCAGTCAGGGAATAAGACCGGGGAGCTGTTTTTT
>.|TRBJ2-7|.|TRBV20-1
CSASGSYPSYEQYF
TGCAGTGCTTCTGGGAGTTACCCATCCTACGAGCAGTACTTC
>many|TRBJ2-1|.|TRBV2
CASSVLEQFF
TGTGCCAGCAGTGTCCTTGAGCAGTTCTTC
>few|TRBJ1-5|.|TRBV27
CASSYRVSQPQHF
TGTGCCAGCAGTTACAGGGTATCTCAGCCCCAGCATTTT
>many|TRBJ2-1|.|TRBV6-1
CASRGMSSYNEQFF
TGTGCCAGCAGAGGTATGAGCTCCTACAATGAGCAGTTCTTC
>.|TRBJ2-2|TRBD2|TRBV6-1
CASKPGLAGAWDTGELFF
TGTGCCAGCAAACCGGGACTAGCGGGAGCTTGGGACACCGGGGAGCTGTTTTTT
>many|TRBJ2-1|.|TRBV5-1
CASSLGLEQFF
TGCGCCAGCAGCTTGGGACTAGAGCAGTTCTTC
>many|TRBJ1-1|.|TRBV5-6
CASRRQANTEAFF
TGTGCCAGCAGGCGCCAGGCGAACACTGAAGCTTTCTTT
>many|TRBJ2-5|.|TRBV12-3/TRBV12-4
CASSPQGTWGTQYF
TGTGCCAGCAGCCCCCAGGGGACCTGGGGGACCCAGTACTTC